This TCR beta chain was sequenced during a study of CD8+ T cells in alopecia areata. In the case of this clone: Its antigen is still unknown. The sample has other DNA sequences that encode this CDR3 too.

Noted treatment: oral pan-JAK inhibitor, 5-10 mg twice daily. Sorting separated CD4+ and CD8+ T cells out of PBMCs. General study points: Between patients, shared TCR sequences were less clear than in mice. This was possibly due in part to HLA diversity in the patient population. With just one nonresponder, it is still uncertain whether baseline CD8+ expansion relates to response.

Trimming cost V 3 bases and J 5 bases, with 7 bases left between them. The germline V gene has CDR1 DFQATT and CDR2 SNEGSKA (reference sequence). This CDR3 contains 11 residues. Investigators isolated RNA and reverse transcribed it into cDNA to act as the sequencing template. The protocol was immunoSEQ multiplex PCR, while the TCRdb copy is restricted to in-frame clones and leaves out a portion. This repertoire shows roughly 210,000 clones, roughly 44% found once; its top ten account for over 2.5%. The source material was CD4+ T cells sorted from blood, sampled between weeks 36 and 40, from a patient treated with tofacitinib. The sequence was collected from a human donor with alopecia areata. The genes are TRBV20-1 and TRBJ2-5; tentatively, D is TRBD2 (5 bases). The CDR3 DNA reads TGCAGTGCTAGGGGCGGGGAGACCCAGTACTTC. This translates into CSARGGETQYF.